Listed here are 11 T cell receptor beta chains from one sample, sequenced in a study of response to subunit inactivated influenza vaccine. MiXCR, run by TCRdb on the RT-PCR reads, gives a single entry per CDR3 protein. In the table there are roughly 500,000 distinct CDR3 sequences, roughly 23% of which are singletons. This specimen was CD4+ T cells sorted from PBMCs, taken about 5 days after vaccination. These receptors all come from a man aged 50 to 59 who received an inactivated influenza vaccine.

The table lists this clonotype with a few counts. The chain recombines TRBV5-1 with TRBJ2-5; unclear D gene. Germline values: CDR1 SGHRS, CDR2 YFSETQ. This CDR3 has 17 residues. Trimming took off 4 bases at V and 1 base at J, with 20 bases between the two ends. The CDR3 coding sequence is TGCGCCAGCAGCCCCGAATTGGGATCCTTTTCCCAAGAGACCCAGTACTTC. It is translated as CASSPELGSFSQETQYF.

The chain carries TRBV5-1 and TRBJ2-7; unclear D gene. Per the germline V gene, CDR1 is SGHRS and CDR2 is YFSETQ. This CDR3 contains 16 residues. V lost 1 base, J lost 3 bases, and 17 bases lay in between. Written as DNA, the CDR3 is TGCGCCAGCAGCTTGAACGTGGCCGATTCCTTCTACGAGCAGTACTTC. As protein: CASSLNVADSFYEQYF.

This clonotype has more than one count but fewer than ten. The chain links TRBV6-1 to TRBJ1-2; no reliable D call. CDR3 length: 14 amino acids. The V end was cut by 1 base, the J end by 5 bases, with 11 bases between. Germline V gives CDR1 MNHNS, CDR2 SASEGT. Here the CDR3 DNA reads TGTGCCAGCAGTGAAGGGCGTCAGTTGTATGGCTACACCTTC. It translates to CASSEGRQLYGYTF.

The sample holds many counts of this clonotype. V is TRBV12-3 or TRBV12-4 and J is TRBJ1-2; 7 nucleotides align to TRBD1. This CDR3 is built from 12 residues. Trimming at V came to 6 bases and at J to 5 bases, leaving 3 bases not matched to a gene. Here the CDR3 reads CASSPRGYGYTF. CDR3 sequence (DNA): TGTGCCAGCAGCCCCAGGGGGTATGGCTACACCTTC.

This clonotype was seen a handful of times. The chain combines TRBV29-1 with TRBJ1-6; 7 positions match TRBD1. After removal of 6 bases from V and 5 bases from J, the junction contained 7 bases not matched to a gene. The CDR3 covers 14 residues. Germline V gene lookup returns CDR1 SQVTM and CDR2 ANQGSEA. CDR3 in DNA: TGCAGCGTAGGATCCGGGACAGATAATTCACCCCTCCACTTT. Protein sequence: CSVGSGTDNSPLHF.

The chain combines TRBV20-1 with TRBJ1-2; no firm D call. Germline CDR1 and CDR2: DFQATT and SNEGSKA (reference sequence). CDR3 length: 12 residues. V was cut by 6 bases and J by 1 base, with 9 bases left in between. The CDR3 DNA sequence: TGCAGTGCGGAACTGATTAACTATGGCTACACCTTC. Its translation: CSAELINYGYTF.

This clonotype was detected ten times or more. V usage is TRBV20-1 and J usage is TRBJ1-1, with D tentatively TRBD1 (5 bases). Germline V gene sequence: CDR1 DFQATT, CDR2 SNEGSKA (reference sequence). This CDR3 has 11 residues. V lost 5 bases and J 11 bases, leaving 15 bases between the germline ends. The CDR3 sequence: CSAWWGMSAFF. The CDR3 DNA is TGCAGTGCTTGGTGGGGGATGTCGGCTTTCTTT.

The chain links TRBV6-1 to TRBJ2-3; 12 nucleotides align to TRBD2. The length of the CDR3 is 15 residues. Germline V lookup: CDR1 MNHNS, CDR2 SASEGT. V trimming: 6 bases; J trimming: 4 bases; junction bases outside the gene matches: 5. The CDR3 nucleotides read TGTGCCAGCAGCTCACTAGCGGGAGGCCCAGATACGCAGTATTTT. Amino acid sequence: CASSSLAGGPDTQYF.

The rearrangement joins TRBV7-9 to TRBJ2-7, with 10 bases fitting TRBD1. This CDR3 region has 15 residues. The germline CDR1 and CDR2 sequences are SEHNR and FQNEAQ (reference sequence). The V segment lost 5 bases and the J segment 3 bases; nucleotides outside the gene matches: 7. CDR3 protein: CASSRDRGRVYEQYF. The CDR3 DNA is TGTGCCAGCAGCAGAGACAGGGGGCGCGTCTACGAGCAGTACTTC.

The CDR3 DNA sequence: TGTGCCAGCAGCTTAAAGCATGGGGCCTACGAGCAGTACTTC. As protein: CASSLKHGAYEQYF. The chain joins TRBV7-2 to TRBJ2-7, with D uncertain. Trimming cost V 2 bases and J 2 bases, with 10 bases left between them. Germline loops: CDR1 SGHTA, CDR2 FQGNSA. This CDR3 spans 14 amino acids.

The chain is built from TRBV29-1 and TRBJ1-2; D gene uncertain. Between the trimmed V and J ends, which lost 4 bases and 8 bases, there was a span of 17 bases. CDR3 length: 13 amino acids. From germline, CDR1 is SQVTM and CDR2 ANQGSEA. The CDR3 DNA reads TGCAGCGTTGGAACCGGGGTGGCTCGGGGCTACACCTTC. The encoded protein is CSVGTGVARGYTF.